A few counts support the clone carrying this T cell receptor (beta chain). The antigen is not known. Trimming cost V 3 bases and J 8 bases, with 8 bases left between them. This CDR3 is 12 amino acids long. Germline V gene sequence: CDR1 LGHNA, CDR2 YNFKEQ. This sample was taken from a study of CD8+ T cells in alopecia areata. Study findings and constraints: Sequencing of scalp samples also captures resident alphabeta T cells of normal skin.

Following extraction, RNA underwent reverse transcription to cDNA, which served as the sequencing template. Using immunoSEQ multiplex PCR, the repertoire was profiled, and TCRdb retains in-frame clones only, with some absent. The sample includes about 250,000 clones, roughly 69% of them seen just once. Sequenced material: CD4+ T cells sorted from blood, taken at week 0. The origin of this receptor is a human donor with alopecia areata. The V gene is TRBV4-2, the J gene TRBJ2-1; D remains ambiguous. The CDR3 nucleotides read TGTGCCAGCAGCCATCTTAGCCATGAGCAGTTCTTC. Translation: CASSHLSHEQFF.